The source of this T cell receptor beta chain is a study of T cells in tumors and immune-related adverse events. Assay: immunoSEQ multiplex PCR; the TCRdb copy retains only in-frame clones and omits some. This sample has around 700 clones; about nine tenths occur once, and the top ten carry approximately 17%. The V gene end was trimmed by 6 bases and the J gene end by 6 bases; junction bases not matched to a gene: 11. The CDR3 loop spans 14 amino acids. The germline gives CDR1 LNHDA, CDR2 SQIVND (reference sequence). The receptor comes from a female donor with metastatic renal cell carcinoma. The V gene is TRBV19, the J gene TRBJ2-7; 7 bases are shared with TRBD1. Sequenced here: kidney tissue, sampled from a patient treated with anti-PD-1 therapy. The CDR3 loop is CASSETGSSLEQYF. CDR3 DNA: TGTGCCAGTAGCGAGACAGGGTCTTCCCTCGAGCAGTACTTC.